This T cell receptor (beta chain) stems from a study of blood T cell repertoires in COVID-19. Overall study context: Sample material is recorded as cDNA or gDNA derived from T cells, B-cell-depleted T cells, or PBMCs.

Assay: immunoSEQ multiplex PCR; the TCRdb copy retains only in-frame clones and omits some. The sample has 250,000 or so clones, more than 75% seen once. Participant age was roughly 18 to 100 years, and participants resided in 20 to 30 US areas. Grouping used clinical history reported by participants in a survey and questionnaire. The CDR3 has 16 residues. V lost 2 bases, J lost 4 bases, and 18 bases lay in between. Per germline, CDR1 LGHNA and CDR2 YSLEER. V usage is TRBV4-3 and J usage is TRBJ2-7; tentative D call: TRBD2 (6 bases). The sequenced material came from PBMCs or T cells enriched from blood (not recorded which). This receptor was obtained from a woman in her 50s who had been exposed to COVID-19. In DNA form, the CDR3 reads TGCGCCAGCAGCCAACGGGCCTCGGAGGGTTTGTACGAGCAGTACTTC. Amino acid sequence: CASSQRASEGLYEQYF.